The 13 T cell receptor beta chains below all came from one sample that was sequenced in a study of blood T cell repertoires in COVID-19. Sequencing used immunoSEQ multiplex PCR; TCRdb keeps in-frame clones, though not all of them. The table records about 400,000 clones, 80% to 90% of them present only once. Specimen: peripheral blood. Every receptor here comes from a woman aged 60-75 years with COVID-19, enrolled during active disease.

This chain uses TRBV6-2 or TRBV6-3 with TRBJ1-6; D gene ambiguous. This CDR3 is 16 amino acids long. In germline, CDR1 is MNHEY, CDR2 SVGEGT. V gave up 4 bases and J gave up 0 bases, with 10 bases separating them. CDR3 sequence (DNA): TGTGCCAGCAGTTTTTCCAGAAGCTCCTATAATTCACCCCTCCACTTT. It specifies CASSFSRSSYNSPLHF.

V gene TRBV7-6 combines with J gene TRBJ2-2, with D possibly matching TRBD2 (6 bases). The V gene's germline CDR1 is SGHVS and CDR2 FNYEAQ. The CDR3 consists of 17 residues. Trimming pared 6 bases from V and 0 bases from J, leaving 17 bases between. CDR3 bases: TGTGCCAGCAGACCTCGAACCGGGGGAGCGAACACCGGGGAGCTGTTTTTT. Encoded protein: CASRPRTGGANTGELFF.

V usage is TRBV5-4 and J usage is TRBJ2-5; tentative D call: TRBD1 (5 bases). CDR1 is SGHNT, CDR2 YYREEE, per germline (reference sequence). This CDR3 is built from 12 residues. Trimming pared 4 bases from V and 9 bases from J, leaving 13 bases between. CDR3 residues: CASSPPKGAQYF. CDR3 sequence (DNA): TGTGCCAGCAGCCCTCCAAAAGGGGCCCAGTACTTC.

This clone was seen once. The chain combines TRBV25-1 with TRBJ2-2; the D gene is possibly TRBD1 (6 bases). Trimming left V 4 bases short and J 5 bases short, with 8 bases between. The CDR3 totals 13 residues. Germline V gene lookup returns CDR1 MGHDK and CDR2 SYGVNS. The CDR3 DNA follows: TGTGCCAGCAGTGCTACAGGGACCGGGGAGCTGTTTTTT. Translating gives CASSATGTGELFF.

This clone was seen only once. This chain links TRBV6-5 with TRBJ2-7; 8 positions agree with TRBD1. The length of the CDR3 is 13 residues. Germline V CDR1 and CDR2: MNHEY, SVGAGI. After removal of 5 bases from V and 2 bases from J, the junction contained 2 bases not matched to a gene. This CDR3 is CASSRDRTYEQYF. The CDR3 DNA is TGTGCCAGCAGTCGGGACAGGACCTACGAGCAGTACTTC.

The chain recombines TRBV5-1 with TRBJ1-2; TRBD1 matches at 7 bases. V lost 0 bases to trimming and J lost 5 bases; unmatched junction nucleotides: 10. Looked up from germline, CDR1 is SGHRS and CDR2 is YFSETQ. The CDR3 is made up of 16 amino acids. The chain's CDR3 is CASSLADRAGGYGYTF. Here the CDR3 DNA reads TGCGCCAGCAGCTTGGCCGACCGGGCAGGGGGGTATGGCTACACCTTC.

V usage is TRBV27 and J usage is TRBJ2-2; 8 positions agree with TRBD2. V lost 6 bases to trimming and J lost 4 bases; unmatched junction nucleotides: 10. Germline V gene data show CDR1 as MNHEY and CDR2 as SMNVEV (reference sequence). The CDR3 runs 16 residues. In DNA form, the CDR3 reads TGTGCCAGCAGCTACCTAGCGGGTCAGGGCACCGGGGAGCTGTTTTTT. As protein: CASSYLAGQGTGELFF.

This clone was picked up one time. The rearrangement joins TRBV5-6 to TRBJ2-7; 7 bases match TRBD1. The germline gives CDR1 SGHDT, CDR2 YYEEEE. Unmatched junction bases numbered 6, after V lost 0 bases and J lost 3 bases. The CDR3 length is 15 residues. CDR3 nucleotide sequence: TGTGCCAGCAGCTTGGGGGGACAGTTAAACTACGAGCAGTACTTC. Translating gives CASSLGGQLNYEQYF.

The chain carries TRBV21-1 and TRBJ1-1; the D call of TRBD1 is as the table states it, not checked on the DNA. TRBV21-1 is a documented pseudogene. The CDR3 is 20 amino acids. The CDR3 coding sequence is TGTGCCAGCAGCAAAACCCCTCCGCGGGACAGGGGACTAGGGAACACTGAAGCTTTCTTT. Its protein product is CASSKTPPRDRGLGNTEAFF.

The chain combines TRBV3-1 (or the pseudogene TRBV3-2) with TRBJ2-3, with D possibly TRBD2 on 6 matching bases. Trimming took off 0 bases at V and 2 bases at J, with 15 bases between the two ends. The germline V gene encodes CDR1 LGHDT and CDR2 YNNKEL (reference sequence). This CDR3 has 17 amino acids. CDR3 bases: TGTGCCAGCAGCCAAGATAGAACTAGCTACCACACAGATACGCAGTATTTT. It specifies CASSQDRTSYHTDTQYF.

This chain connects TRBV30 to TRBJ1-5; 9 bases agree with TRBD1. The CDR3 extends over 15 amino acids. Unmatched junction bases numbered 8, after V lost 4 bases and J lost 4 bases. Germline values: CDR1 GTSNPN, CDR2 SVGIG (reference sequence). The CDR3 sequence: CAWNGQGTANQPQHF. CDR3 DNA sequence: TGTGCCTGGAATGGACAGGGGACCGCGAATCAGCCCCAGCATTTT.

This clone was detected a few times. The chain carries TRBV5-1 and TRBJ2-7; D perhaps matches TRBD2 (5 bases). Germline loops: CDR1 SGHRS, CDR2 YFSETQ. This CDR3 is 15 amino acids long. V lost 4 bases, J lost 0 bases, and 14 bases lay in between. This chain's CDR3 is CASSPWTSPSYEQYF. CDR3 in DNA: TGCGCCAGCAGCCCCTGGACTTCCCCCTCCTACGAGCAGTACTTC.

The V and J genes are TRBV10-3 and TRBJ2-2; 8 positions agree with TRBD1. The V and J ends lost 5 bases and 4 bases, in that order; junction bases with no gene match: 6. This CDR3 comprises 15 residues. Germline CDR1 and CDR2: ENHRY and SYGVKD. The chain's CDR3 is CAISLQGAGTGELFF. The CDR3 nucleotides read TGTGCCATCAGTCTCCAGGGGGCAGGCACCGGGGAGCTGTTTTTT.